The 21 T cell receptor beta chains listed next were all sequenced from one sample in a study of blood T cell repertoires in COVID-19. The repertoire was sequenced with immunoSEQ multiplex PCR; TCRdb's copy has only in-frame clones and lacks some. The sample consists of roughly 200,000 clones, around 85% of them appearing once. Material: PBMCs or T cells enriched from blood (not recorded which). The receptors shown here come from a man between 35 and 55 years old who had recovered from COVID-19.

The chain recombines TRBV29-1 with TRBJ2-7, with TRBD2 matching 11 bases. This CDR3 comprises 15 residues. The J segment lost 1 base and the V segment lost 4 bases, leaving 6 bases of the junction unmatched. Germline lookup yields CDR1 SQVTM and CDR2 ANQGSEA. CDR3 in DNA: TGCAGCGTTGTTCCCCGGACTAGCGGGTCCTACGAGCAGTACTTC. Protein sequence: CSVVPRTSGSYEQYF.

The gene calls are TRBV19 and TRBJ1-2; D not resolved. The CDR3 is made up of 14 amino acids. V shed 0 bases and J shed 3 bases, with 8 bases lying between them. From germline, CDR1 is LNHDA and CDR2 SQIVND (reference sequence). DNA for the CDR3: TGTGCCAGTAGTATAGAGTTCCCGGACTATGGCTACACCTTC. Its protein product is CASSIEFPDYGYTF.

The chain carries TRBV6-5 and TRBJ2-7; 7 bases agree with TRBD2. CDR1 and CDR2 (germline): MNHEY, SVGAGI. V gave up 6 bases and J gave up 2 bases; unmatched junction bases: 4. The CDR3 runs 13 residues. The CDR3 nucleotides are TGTGCCAGCAGACGCAGCGGGGCCTACGAGCAGTACTTC. Its translation is CASRRSGAYEQYF.

The J gene is TRBJ2-1, the V gene TRBV29-1; 7 bases map to TRBD1. Trimming took 6 bases from V and 0 from J; bases not matched to a gene: 5. Germline-derived CDR1 and CDR2 are SQVTM and ANQGSEA. The CDR3 extends over 14 amino acids. The CDR3 nucleotides read TGCAGCGTCTTTGGGACAGTCTCCTACAATGAGCAGTTCTTC. This encodes CSVFGTVSYNEQFF.

The chain carries TRBV14 and TRBJ1-6; maybe TRBD1 (5 bases). The V gene lost 2 bases and the J gene lost 7 bases, with 9 bases spanning the gap. Germline CDR1 SGHDN, CDR2 FVKESK. This CDR3 is 14 amino acids long. CDR3 in amino acids: CASSQWGDNSPLHF. The CDR3 DNA follows: TGTGCCAGCAGCCAATGGGGGGACAATTCACCCCTCCACTTT.

In this sample, this clone turned up a few times. The chain combines TRBV7-3 with TRBJ2-1, with unresolved D. The germline V gene has CDR1 SGHTA and CDR2 FQGTGA. Trimming removed 2 bases from V and 9 bases from J, with 11 bases in between. CDR3 length equals 13 residues. The CDR3 spells CASSLLPQSEQFF. The DNA of the CDR3 is TGTGCCAGCAGCTTACTACCTCAATCTGAGCAGTTCTTC.

This clone was detected a few times. The genes are TRBV6-2 or TRBV6-3 and TRBJ2-1; 7 bases match TRBD2. The trim removed 2 bases at V and 2 bases at J, leaving 6 bases unmatched. This CDR3 spans 16 amino acids. CDR1 and CDR2 (germline): MNHEY, SVGEGT. This CDR3 reads CASSYGDGRTYNEQFF. The CDR3 nucleotides read TGTGCCAGCAGTTACGGGGACGGGAGGACCTACAATGAGCAGTTCTTC.

The chain has TRBV7-9 and TRBJ2-1, with 14 bases identical to TRBD2. CDR3 length equals 17 residues. Germline CDR1 is SEHNR and CDR2 is FQNEAQ (reference sequence). Trimming took 5 bases from V and 7 from J; bases not matched to a gene: 10. The CDR3 sequence: CASSLRGLAGALNEQFF. The CDR3 bases are TGTGCCAGCAGCCTTAGGGGACTAGCGGGGGCCCTAAATGAGCAGTTCTTC. The variable domain in full, completed from reference TRBV7-9 and TRBJ2-1, reads DTGVSQNPRHKITKRGQNVTFRCDPISEHNRLYWYRQTLGQGPEFLTYFQNEAQLEKSRLLSDRFSAERPKGSFSTLEIQRTEQGDSAMYLCASSLRGLAGALNEQFFGPGTRLTVL.

This chain uses TRBV7-2 with TRBJ2-7, with TRBD2 identical over 9 bases. CDR1 is SGHTA and CDR2 is FQGNSA in the germline V gene. V was clipped by 1 base and J by 3 bases; unmatched bases: 10. This CDR3 has 17 residues. The chain's CDR3 is CASSLVGLAGINYEQYF. The CDR3, as DNA: TGTGCCAGCAGCTTAGTGGGTCTAGCGGGGATAAACTACGAGCAGTACTTC.

This chain connects TRBV30 to TRBJ1-2; weak D call: TRBD1 (5 bases). V was shortened by 3 bases and J by 8 bases, with 16 bases between the two germline ends. In germline, CDR1 is GTSNPN, CDR2 SVGIG (reference sequence). The CDR3 contains 13 residues. Here the CDR3 reads CAWRVGLVWGYTF. Written as DNA, the CDR3 is TGTGCCTGGAGGGTGGGGCTAGTGTGGGGCTACACCTTC.

The V and J genes are TRBV19 and TRBJ2-2; 8 positions match TRBD2. Looked up from germline, CDR1 is LNHDA and CDR2 is SQIVND (reference sequence). J gave up 4 bases and V 1 base, and 5 bases lay outside the gene matches. The CDR3 totals 16 residues. The CDR3: CASSIGSGTGTGELFF. Here the CDR3 DNA reads TGTGCCAGTAGTATAGGTAGCGGGACGGGCACCGGGGAGCTGTTTTTT.

This clone was seen only once. The chain uses TRBV19 and TRBJ2-2; 7 bases map to TRBD1. Per germline, CDR1 LNHDA and CDR2 SQIVND (reference sequence). The CDR3 contains 18 residues. The junction had 7 bases not matched to a gene; V was cut back by 0 bases and J by 0 bases. The chain's CDR3 is CASSIDLWQGANTGELFF. For the CDR3, the DNA is TGTGCCAGTAGTATAGATTTGTGGCAGGGGGCGAACACCGGGGAGCTGTTTTTT.

This clone was seen more than once but under ten times. The rearrangement joins TRBV12-5 to TRBJ1-5, with TRBD1 identical over 7 bases. This CDR3 has 17 residues. V trimming: 1 base; J trimming: 7 bases; junction bases outside the gene matches: 13. Germline V lookup: CDR1 LGHNT, CDR2 FRNRAP. The CDR3 nucleotides read TGTGCTAGTGGTTTGGCGCAGGGGGAACAGGGAAGGCAGCCCCAGCATTTT. As protein: CASGLAQGEQGRQPQHF.

The chain has TRBV6-5 and TRBJ1-1; no definite D call. The CDR3 sequence is 14 residues long. V lost 2 bases and J lost 1, with 8 bases in between. Looked up from germline, CDR1 is MNHEY and CDR2 is SVGAGI. CDR3 coding DNA: TGTGCCAGCAGTTACAATTCAGGGAACACTGAAGCTTTCTTT. Translating gives CASSYNSGNTEAFF.

V and J are TRBV16 and TRBJ1-2; no definite D call. This CDR3 region has 14 residues. V was trimmed by 5 bases and J by 0 bases, leaving 10 bases between them. The V gene's germline CDR1 is KGHSY and CDR2 FQNENV. CDR3 sequence: CASSSHLANYGYTF. CDR3 sequence (DNA): TGTGCCAGCAGCTCCCACTTAGCTAACTATGGCTACACCTTC.

The V gene is TRBV19, the J gene TRBJ1-5; 10 bases are a match to TRBD1. There are 17 residues in the CDR3. V trimming: 4 bases; J trimming: 1 base; junction bases outside the gene matches: 7. Germline CDR1 and CDR2: LNHDA and SQIVND (reference sequence). In DNA form, the CDR3 reads TGTGCCAGTAGTAGCCCGACAGGGGGCGGGAGCAATCAGCCCCAGCATTTT. The encoded protein is CASSSPTGGGSNQPQHF.

Only a few counts were recorded for this clone. The genes are TRBV24-1 and TRBJ1-1, with 8 positions matching TRBD1. This CDR3 comprises 15 residues. CDR1 and CDR2 (germline): KGHDR, SFDVKD. V gave up 3 bases and J gave up 3 bases; unmatched junction bases: 5. In DNA, the CDR3 is TGTGCCACCAGTGATCCAACGACAGGGGACACTGAAGCTTTCTTT. Translation gives CATSDPTTGDTEAFF.

This clone was recorded once. The CDR3 loop is CAWGAGTGENQPQHF. The CDR3, as DNA: TGTGCCTGGGGTGCCGGGACAGGGGAGAATCAGCCCCAGCATTTT. The rearrangement joins TRBV30 to TRBJ1-5; 10 bases are shared with TRBD1. V lost 5 bases and J lost 4; bases outside the gene matches: 8. Germline V lookup: CDR1 GTSNPN, CDR2 SVGIG (reference sequence). This CDR3 has 15 amino acids.

V usage is TRBV7-8 and J usage is TRBJ2-7, with D possibly matching TRBD2 (6 bases). The V gene lost 8 bases and the J gene lost 1 base, with 24 bases spanning the gap. Germline V gene sequence: CDR1 SGHVS, CDR2 FQNEAQ. There are 17 residues in the CDR3. The DNA for the CDR3 is TGTGCCAGCTTAGCGGTGCGAGTTCCCCCGAGATCCTACGAGCAGTACTTC. Amino acid sequence: CASLAVRVPPRSYEQYF.

This chain uses TRBV7-9 with TRBJ1-1; a possible D gene is TRBD1 (6 bases). Germline V lookup: CDR1 SEHNR, CDR2 FQNEAQ (reference sequence). The CDR3 contains 15 residues. V lost 5 bases, J lost 1 base, and 14 bases lay in between. CDR3 in DNA: TGTGCCAGCAGCCTTGCCACAGGGACGAACACTGAAGCTTTCTTT. It specifies CASSLATGTNTEAFF. Based on the CDR3 plus reference TRBV7-9 and TRBJ1-1, the full variable domain is DTGVSQNPRHKITKRGQNVTFRCDPISEHNRLYWYRQTLGQGPEFLTYFQNEAQLEKSRLLSDRFSAERPKGSFSTLEIQRTEQGDSAMYLCASSLATGTNTEAFFGQGTRLTVV.

The V call is TRBV29-1, the J call TRBJ2-1; D unclear. The germline gives CDR1 SQVTM, CDR2 ANQGSEA. This CDR3 comprises 11 residues. With 3 bases removed from V and 5 bases from J, the gap between germline ends came to 5 bases. The CDR3 loop reads CSVDQNNEQFF. In DNA form, the CDR3 reads TGCAGCGTTGATCAGAACAATGAGCAGTTCTTC.